The present T cell receptor beta chain was sequenced within a study of shared clonotypes between healthy human individuals (TCRdb year 2020). Describing the broader study: Three men and a couple of women, aged 18 to 49 years, made up the cohort. Per donor, three plates each were used for CD4 naive and CD4 memory, two for CD8 naive, and one for CD8 memory. To estimate repertoire size and how much clonotypes are shared between individuals, the study performed deep sequencing of blood TCR repertoires from five healthy adults. Libraries were prepared and TCR repertoires were sequenced by different laboratories using diverse techniques, in order to increase sequencing depth and limit assay-specific biases. Between about 0.94 and 8.9 billion PBMCs per donor were obtained by leukapheresis. Broad study findings and their caveats: Naive subsets generally had larger estimated clonotype richness than memory subsets did. The genetic and exposure-history diversity represented was limited by the small number of donors. Roughly 5.2% of naive CD4, 3.5% of naive CD8, around 2.3% of memory CD4, and about 0.4% of memory CD8 clonotypes were shared across a few donors. Compared with non-shared clonotypes, the clonotypes found in all four sorted-subset donors had higher generation probabilities. Sampling was restricted to blood, and TCR repertoires in tissue are likely to differ from TCR repertoires in blood. Based on pairwise subsampling, the degree of clonotype sharing among donors was expected to be affected by sequencing depth. Even with the large sequencing depth, rarefaction of the sorted-subset datasets indicated that sequencing was incomplete.

A word on this clone: Its antigen is still unknown. Base qualities are not provided; no much larger clone lies one nucleotide away.

Using the deep immunoSEQ assay, multiplex PCR amplified TCR CDR3 regions from genomic DNA. For each cell subset, the extracted genomic DNA was distributed evenly across all wells of several immunoSEQ 96-well plates, and each plate served as one replicate. For sorted subsets, each replicate PCR was loaded with 200 ng genomic DNA, equivalent to 25,000 to 35,000 T cell genomes. The purified libraries were quantified using a Qubit 3.0 fluorometer, sized with a Bioanalyzer 2100, and then quantified again using the KAPA Library Quantification kit. Each immunoSEQ 96-well plate was sequenced on its own single-read 150-cycle Illumina NextSeq 550 flow cell. In the original analysis: Because the immunoSEQ output included only junctional sequences and no quality scores, the filtering could not be the same as the filtering used for full-length reads. To assign V/J genes and CDR3, sequences were annotated against IMGT germline references using PyIR, a Python wrapper for IgBLAST v1.9. Reads with weak V/J assignments (E-value above 1e-6), missing CDR3, stop codons, out-of-frame junctions, or ambiguous translated residues were removed. V3J clonotypes were defined as sequences sharing an identical inferred V gene, J gene, and CDR3 amino acid sequence. The percentage overlap between two repertoires was calculated by dividing the number of shared unique clonotypes by the size of the smaller repertoire. Richness of each repertoire was evaluated using RTK rarefaction, the Chao1 estimator, and Recon v2.1 estimates of unobserved clonotypes. OLGA was used to compute generation probabilities for all TCRbeta clonotypes that the gDNA method yielded from a handful of donors. TCRdb took this table from immuneACCESS and kept in-frame rearrangements with V and J called. Such tables lack part of the clones; where checked against another copy, unresolved V genes explain under half of the gap, and the rest is unexplained. V and J calls and clone size are those listed in that table; D and trimming were worked out from the DNA. For this sample there are about 2,200,000 clones; about 92% appear just once. Together, the top ten hold under 2% of the sample.

CD8 naive samples consisted of CD45RO-negative cells that were positively selected for CCR7, yielding a CD45RA+CCR7+ population without TemRA cells. The donors were healthy, HIV-negative adults who had no recently reported acute infections or vaccinations. All donors were Caucasian adults living in Nashville, Tennessee, USA. After blood collection by leukapheresis, PBMCs were isolated using Ficoll-Histopaque density gradient centrifugation and then cryopreserved in the vapor phase of liquid nitrogen. Analytical flow cytometry was used to check the purity and quantity of each magnetically sorted T cell population. From each sorted fraction, genomic DNA was isolated and quantified by UV absorbance on a Nanodrop 2000c. The receptor's source is a man aged 18 to 35 in good health. Some clones in this sample may be carry-over from other donors' samples. Input material: naive CD8+ T cells from PBMCs. The sample's cell subset or site label, decoded: CD45RA+CCR7+.

The DNA sequence is as follows: TGCGCCAGCAGCCCGGGGACTACTATCACAGATACGCAGTATTTT. The resulting protein is CASSPGTTITDTQYF. The rearranged segments are TRBV4-3 and TRBJ2-3; the junction holds 7 bases that match TRBD2. At the junction V is shortened by 4 bases and J by 2 bases; bases outside the gene matches: 6. Inclusive of the bounding cysteine and phenylalanine, the CDR3 is 15 residues long. Kept here is only the CDR3 DNA, which spans 45 bases and is read in frame from base 1. The CDR1 and CDR2 encoded by the germline V gene are LGHNA and YSLEER.